This record looks at one T cell receptor (beta chain) sequence and its context. The antigen it binds to is not known. No clone much larger than this one lies a single base away; base qualities are absent. This sample is drawn from a study of T cells in Graves' hyperthyroidism and ophthalmopathy (dated by TCRdb to the late 2010s). Context from the whole study: Peripheral blood samples were taken at initial diagnosis, before any treatment was given. To identify TCR V-J signatures that set the groups apart, the researchers used a discovery cohort of 100 patients, made up of roughly 40 with Graves' ophthalmopathy and some 56 with stable Graves' hyperthyroidism. An independent validation cohort of around 20 hyperthyroidism patients and about 15 patients who later progressed to ophthalmopathy tested prospective prediction of ophthalmopathy. The 95 to 100 discovery patients were randomly split 7:3 into training and test sets. In addition, the study compared T-cell repertoires in thyroid tissue and in blood from about 6 Graves' hyperthyroidism patients. After sampling, hyperthyroidism patients received methimazole starting at 30 mg daily, and ophthalmopathy patients received high-dose intravenous methylprednisolone. The paper describes TCR Vbeta CDR3 sequencing of some 130 peripheral blood samples, made up of 40 to 45 ophthalmopathy patients, approximately 73 hyperthyroidism patients and 17 progressor patients.

In the ophthalmopathy patients, disease was moderately to severely active, with a Clinical Activity Score of 3 or more, a NOSPECS grade of 4 or more, and a duration of less than 3 months. Any patient with an uncontrolled infection, another autoimmune disease, pregnancy or lactation was excluded. Diagnoses were based on clinical symptoms, serum thyroxine and TRAb, thyroid ultrasound and orbital computed tomography. PBMCs were isolated from 7.5 to 10 ml of fresh peripheral blood by Ficoll-Paque density gradient centrifugation. Total RNA was extracted using Trizol reagent, and RNA quality was assessed on an Agilent 2100 Bioanalyzer. Broad study findings and their caveats: A model built on a 13 V-J signature distinguished ophthalmopathy from stable hyperthyroidism, reaching around 87% sensitivity and around 81% specificity in cross-validation and 80%/75% in testing. During validation, the model predicted progression to ophthalmopathy a median of approximately 6.5 months ahead of onset, with 60% to 71% sensitivity and roughly 75% specificity. Sample size was not statistically predetermined, and investigators were not blinded to group allocation. Most expanded thyroid clonotypes (frequency above 0.001) were also detected in blood, a finding suggesting that blood repertoires may reflect thyroid immune responses.

From the cysteine through the phenylalanine, the CDR3 covers 13 amino acids. Only the CDR3 region is kept as DNA, spanning 39 bases read in frame from base 1. Trimming leaves V shorter by 5 bases and J shorter by 6 bases, with the junction holding 3 bases beyond the gene matches. CDR1 KGHDR and CDR2 SFDVKD were looked up in the germline V gene. The TCR beta CDR3 regions were amplified from the RNA transcripts. For the first round of RT-PCR on the TCR CDR3, the HTBI primer set was used together with the Qiagen OneStep RT-PCR kit. Libraries were constructed in a second round of multiplex PCR, after which size selection and purification were performed. Sequencing of the libraries was done on an Illumina HiSeq2000 using paired-end 100 bp reads. On the authors' methods: Raw data were processed with SOAPnuke, discarding reads with adapters, uncalled bases, mean Phred below 15, or no exact constant-primer or identifier match. High-quality paired reads were merged using COPE v1.2.5, and each unique nucleotide sequence was defined as a clonotype. MiTCR v1.1 was used to align clonotypes to the IMGT TRBV, TRBD and TRBJ reference segments. Analysis was restricted to V-J combinations with a frequency above 0.0001, which covered over 98% of repertoires. The TCS score was defined as the ratio of F50 (clonal expansion) to E x V (chaos), calculated using BLOSUM62-based TCRdist between CDR3 peptides within each V-J. Welch's t-statistics and random forest reduced 514 V-J features to about 12, which were used in a naive Bayes classifier (R e1071). The raw public reads went through TCRdb reprocessing: fastp at Q25, MiXCR clone calling, in-frame beta chains kept. Entries are consolidated by CDR3 protein sequence, retaining the most common genes and DNA. These V and J calls rely on TCRdb rather than the paper's analysis. Present in this sample are about 600,000 distinct CDR3 sequences, 14% of which were seen just once. Together, the top ten hold less than 9% of the sample.

This TCR was sampled from a woman aged 18-29 years with Graves' ophthalmopathy. The V and J segments used are TRBV24-1 and TRBJ2-1; a stretch of 7 junction bases matches TRBD2. The sample taken for sequencing was blood. This receptor carries the CDR3 CATSGLASNEQFF. The sequenced DNA is TGTGCCACCAGTGGACTAGCCTCCAATGAGCAGTTCTTC.